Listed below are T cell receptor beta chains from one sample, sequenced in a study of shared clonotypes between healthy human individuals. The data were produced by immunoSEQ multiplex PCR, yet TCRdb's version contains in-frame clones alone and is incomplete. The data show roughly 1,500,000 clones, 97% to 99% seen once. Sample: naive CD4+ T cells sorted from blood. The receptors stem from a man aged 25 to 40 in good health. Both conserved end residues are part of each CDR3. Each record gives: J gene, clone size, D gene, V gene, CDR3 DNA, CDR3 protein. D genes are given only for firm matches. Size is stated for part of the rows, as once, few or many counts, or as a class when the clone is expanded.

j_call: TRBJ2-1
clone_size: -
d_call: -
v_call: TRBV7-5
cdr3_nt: TGTGTCAGAAGGTACCACTCGACTAGCCTATTTTACAATGAGCAGTTCTTC
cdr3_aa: CVRRYHSTSLFYNEQFF

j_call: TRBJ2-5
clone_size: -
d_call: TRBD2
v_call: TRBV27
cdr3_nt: TGTGCCAGCAGTTCCACCCGACTAGCGGGAGGGTTAATTGAGACCCAGTACTTC
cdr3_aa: CASSSTRLAGGLIETQYF

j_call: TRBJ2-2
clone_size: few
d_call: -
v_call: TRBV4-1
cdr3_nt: TGCGCCAGCGCCCGGCTACTAAGGAACACCGGGGAGCTGTTTTTT
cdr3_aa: CASARLLRNTGELFF

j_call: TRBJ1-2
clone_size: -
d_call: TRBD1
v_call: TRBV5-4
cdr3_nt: TGTGCCAGCAGCTCCCCGGGACAGACAGAAGGCTACACCTTC
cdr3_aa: CASSSPGQTEGYTF

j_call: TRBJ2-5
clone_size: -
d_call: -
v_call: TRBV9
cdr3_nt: TGTGCCAGCACCCTTGAGGGGCCGGTGCAGACCCAGTACTTC
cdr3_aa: CASTLEGPVQTQYF

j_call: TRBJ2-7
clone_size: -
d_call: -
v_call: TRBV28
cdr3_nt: TGTGCCAGCAGTTTAGAACAGAGTGTAGACGAGCAGTACTTC
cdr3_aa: CASSLEQSVDEQYF

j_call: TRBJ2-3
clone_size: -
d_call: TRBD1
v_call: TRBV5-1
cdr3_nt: TGCGCCAGCAGCTTGGCCGGGACAGGGGCCGGAGATACGCAGTATTTT
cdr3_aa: CASSLAGTGAGDTQYF

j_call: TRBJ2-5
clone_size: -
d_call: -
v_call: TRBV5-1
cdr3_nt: TGCGCCAGCAGCTCGACGGTCGCGTCTGCGTTGGAGACCCAGTACTTC
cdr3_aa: CASSSTVASALETQYF

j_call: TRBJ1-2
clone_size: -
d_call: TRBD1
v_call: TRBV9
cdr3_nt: TGTGCCAGCAGCGTCACAGGGGTGTCTAACTATGGCTACACCTTC
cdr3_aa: CASSVTGVSNYGYTF

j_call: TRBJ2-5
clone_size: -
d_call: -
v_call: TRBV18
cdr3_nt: TGTGCCAGCTCACCAGTACCTGCAGGGGTTTGGGAGACCCAGTACTTC
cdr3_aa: CASSPVPAGVWETQYF

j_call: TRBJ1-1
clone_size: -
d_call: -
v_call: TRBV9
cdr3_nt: TGTGCCAGCAGCGCCCCTCTAGGAGCTACAGGCTTGAACACTGAAGCTTTCTTT
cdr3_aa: CASSAPLGATGLNTEAFF